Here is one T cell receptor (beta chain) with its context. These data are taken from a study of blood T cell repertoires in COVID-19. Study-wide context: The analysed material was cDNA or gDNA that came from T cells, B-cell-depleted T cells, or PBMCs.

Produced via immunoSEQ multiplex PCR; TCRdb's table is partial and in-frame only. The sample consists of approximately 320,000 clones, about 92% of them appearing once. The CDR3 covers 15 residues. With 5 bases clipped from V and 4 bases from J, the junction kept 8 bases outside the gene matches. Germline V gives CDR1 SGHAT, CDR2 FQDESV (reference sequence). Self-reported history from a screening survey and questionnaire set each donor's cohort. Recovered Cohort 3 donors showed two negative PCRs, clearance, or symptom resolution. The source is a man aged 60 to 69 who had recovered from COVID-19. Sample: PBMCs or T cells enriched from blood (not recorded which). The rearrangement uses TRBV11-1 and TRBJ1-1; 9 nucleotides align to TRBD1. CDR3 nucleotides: TGTGCCAGCAGCCCCCGGGACAGGGTAATCACTGAAGCTTTCTTT. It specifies CASSPRDRVITEAFF.